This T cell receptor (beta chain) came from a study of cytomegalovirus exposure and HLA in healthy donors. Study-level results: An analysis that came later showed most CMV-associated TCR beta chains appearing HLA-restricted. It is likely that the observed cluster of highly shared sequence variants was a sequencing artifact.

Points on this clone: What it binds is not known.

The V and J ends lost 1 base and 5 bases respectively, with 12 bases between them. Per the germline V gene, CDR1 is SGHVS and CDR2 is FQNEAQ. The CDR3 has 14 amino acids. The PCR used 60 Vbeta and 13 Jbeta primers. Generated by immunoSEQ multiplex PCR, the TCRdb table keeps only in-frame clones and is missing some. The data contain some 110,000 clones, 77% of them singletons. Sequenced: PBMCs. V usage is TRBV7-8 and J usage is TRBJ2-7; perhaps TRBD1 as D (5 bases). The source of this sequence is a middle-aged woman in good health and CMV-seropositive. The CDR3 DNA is TGTGCCAGCAGCTTAGATGCAGGGTGGAACGAGCAGTACTTC. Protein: CASSLDAGWNEQYF.